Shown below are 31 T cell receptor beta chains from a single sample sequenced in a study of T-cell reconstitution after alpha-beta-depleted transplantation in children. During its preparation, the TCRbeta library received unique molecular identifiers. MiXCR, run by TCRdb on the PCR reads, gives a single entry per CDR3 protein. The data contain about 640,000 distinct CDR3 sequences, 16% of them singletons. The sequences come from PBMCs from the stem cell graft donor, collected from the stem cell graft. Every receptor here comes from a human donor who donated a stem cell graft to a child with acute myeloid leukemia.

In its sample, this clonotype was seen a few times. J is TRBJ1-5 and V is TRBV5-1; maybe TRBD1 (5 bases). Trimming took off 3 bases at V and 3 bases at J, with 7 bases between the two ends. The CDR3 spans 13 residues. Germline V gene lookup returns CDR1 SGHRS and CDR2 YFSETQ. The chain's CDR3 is CASSWDFNQPQHF. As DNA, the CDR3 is TGCGCCAGCAGCTGGGACTTCAATCAGCCCCAGCATTTT.

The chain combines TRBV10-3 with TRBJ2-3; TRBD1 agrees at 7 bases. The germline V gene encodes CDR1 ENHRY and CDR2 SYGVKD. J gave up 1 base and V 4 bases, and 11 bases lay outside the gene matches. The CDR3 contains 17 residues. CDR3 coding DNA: TGTGCCATCAGTGGCGGACAGGACCCCTCCGGCACAGATACGCAGTATTTT. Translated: CAISGGQDPSGTDTQYF.

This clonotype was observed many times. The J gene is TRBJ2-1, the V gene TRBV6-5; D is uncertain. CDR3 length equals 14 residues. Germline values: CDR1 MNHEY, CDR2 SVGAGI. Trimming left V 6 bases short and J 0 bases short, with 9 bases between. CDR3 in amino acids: CASRLSSSYNEQFF. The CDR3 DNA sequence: TGTGCCAGCAGGCTATCGAGCTCCTACAATGAGCAGTTCTTC.

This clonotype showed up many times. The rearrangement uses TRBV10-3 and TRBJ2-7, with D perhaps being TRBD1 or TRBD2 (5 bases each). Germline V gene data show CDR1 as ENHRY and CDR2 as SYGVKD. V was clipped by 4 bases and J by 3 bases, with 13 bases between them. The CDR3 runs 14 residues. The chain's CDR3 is CAISAPGPNYEQYF. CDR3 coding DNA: TGTGCCATCAGTGCTCCGGGACCAAACTACGAGCAGTACTTC.

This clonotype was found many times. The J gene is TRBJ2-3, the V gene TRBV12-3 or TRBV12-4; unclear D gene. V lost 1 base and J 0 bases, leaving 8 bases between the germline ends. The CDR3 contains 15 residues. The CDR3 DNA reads TGTGCCAGCAGTTTAGTGACTTTTAGCACAGATACGCAGTATTTT. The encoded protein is CASSLVTFSTDTQYF.

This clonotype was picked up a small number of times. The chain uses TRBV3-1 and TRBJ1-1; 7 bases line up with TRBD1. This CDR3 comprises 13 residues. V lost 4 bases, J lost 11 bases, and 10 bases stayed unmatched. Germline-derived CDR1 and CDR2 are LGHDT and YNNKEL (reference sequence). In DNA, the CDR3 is TGTGCCAGCAGCCCCGGGACAGAAAGGGAGGCTTTCTTT. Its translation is CASSPGTEREAFF.

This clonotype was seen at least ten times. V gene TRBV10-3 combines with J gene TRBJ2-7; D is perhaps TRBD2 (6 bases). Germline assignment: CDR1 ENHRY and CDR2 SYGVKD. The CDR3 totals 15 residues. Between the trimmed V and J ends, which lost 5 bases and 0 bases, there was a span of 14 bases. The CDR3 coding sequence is TGTGCCATCAGTCCGGGGCGGGACCCCTCCTACGAGCAGTACTTC. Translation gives CAISPGRDPSYEQYF.

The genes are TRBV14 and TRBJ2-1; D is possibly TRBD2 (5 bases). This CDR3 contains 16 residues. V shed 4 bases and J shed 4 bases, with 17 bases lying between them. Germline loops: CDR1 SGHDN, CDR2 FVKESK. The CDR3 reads CASSLSPDSRYNEQFF. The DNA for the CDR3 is TGTGCCAGCAGCCTAAGCCCGGACTCACGTTACAATGAGCAGTTCTTC. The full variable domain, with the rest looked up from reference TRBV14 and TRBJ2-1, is EAGVTQFPSHSVIEKGQTVTLRCDPISGHDNLYWYRRVMGKEIKFLLHFVKESKQDESGMPNNRFLAERTGGTYSTLKVQPAELEDSGVYFCASSLSPDSRYNEQFFGPGTRLTVL.

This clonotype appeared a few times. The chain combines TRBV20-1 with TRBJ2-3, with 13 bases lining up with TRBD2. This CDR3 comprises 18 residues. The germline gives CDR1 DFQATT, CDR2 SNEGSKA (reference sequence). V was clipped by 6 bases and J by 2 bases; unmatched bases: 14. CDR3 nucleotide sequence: TGCAGTGCCCGAACCCCGACTAGCGGGGGGCCAAACACAGATACGCAGTATTTT. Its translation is CSARTPTSGGPNTDTQYF.

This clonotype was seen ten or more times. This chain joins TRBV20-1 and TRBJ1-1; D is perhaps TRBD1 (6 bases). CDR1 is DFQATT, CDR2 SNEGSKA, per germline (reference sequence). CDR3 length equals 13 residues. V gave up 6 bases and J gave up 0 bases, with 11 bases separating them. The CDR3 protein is CSAGTNMNTEAFF. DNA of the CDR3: TGCAGTGCAGGGACAAACATGAACACTGAAGCTTTCTTT.

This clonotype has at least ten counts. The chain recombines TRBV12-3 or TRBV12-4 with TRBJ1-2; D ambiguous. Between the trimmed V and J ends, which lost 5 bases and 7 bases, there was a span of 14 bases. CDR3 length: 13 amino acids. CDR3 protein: CASSTRAASGYTF. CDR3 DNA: TGTGCCAGCAGTACTCGGGCAGCCTCTGGCTACACCTTC.

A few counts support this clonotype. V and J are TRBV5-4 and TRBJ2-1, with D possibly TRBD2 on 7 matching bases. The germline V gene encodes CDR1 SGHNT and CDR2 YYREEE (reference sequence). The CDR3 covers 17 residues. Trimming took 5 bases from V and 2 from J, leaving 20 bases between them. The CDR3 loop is CASRGGAGSNPYNEQFF. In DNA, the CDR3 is TGTGCCAGCAGGGGGGGGGCGGGTAGTAATCCCTACAATGAGCAGTTCTTC.

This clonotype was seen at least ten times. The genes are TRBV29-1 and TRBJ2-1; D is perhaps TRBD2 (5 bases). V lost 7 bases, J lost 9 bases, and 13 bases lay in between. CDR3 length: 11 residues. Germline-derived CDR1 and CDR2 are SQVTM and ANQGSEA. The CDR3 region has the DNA TGCAGCGCTACGGGGATGGGTGAGCAGTTCTTC. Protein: CSATGMGEQFF.

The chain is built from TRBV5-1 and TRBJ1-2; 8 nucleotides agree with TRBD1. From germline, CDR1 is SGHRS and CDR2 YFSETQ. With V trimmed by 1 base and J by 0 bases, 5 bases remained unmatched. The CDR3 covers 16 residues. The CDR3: CASSLRAGQANYGYTF. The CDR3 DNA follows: TGCGCCAGCAGCTTGAGGGCGGGACAGGCTAACTATGGCTACACCTTC.

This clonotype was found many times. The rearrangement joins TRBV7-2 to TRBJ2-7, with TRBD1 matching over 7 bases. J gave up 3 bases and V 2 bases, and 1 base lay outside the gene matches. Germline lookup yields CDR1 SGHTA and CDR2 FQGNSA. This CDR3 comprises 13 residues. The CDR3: CASSLNRGYEQYF. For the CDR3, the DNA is TGTGCCAGCAGCTTAAACAGGGGCTACGAGCAGTACTTC.

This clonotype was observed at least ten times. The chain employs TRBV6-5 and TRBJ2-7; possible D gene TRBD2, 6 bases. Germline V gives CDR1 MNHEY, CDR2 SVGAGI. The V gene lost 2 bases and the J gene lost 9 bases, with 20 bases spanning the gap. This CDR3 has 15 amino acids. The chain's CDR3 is CASSYRDSAGVGQYF. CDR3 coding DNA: TGTGCCAGCAGTTACCGGGACTCCGCCGGGGTGGGGCAGTACTTC.

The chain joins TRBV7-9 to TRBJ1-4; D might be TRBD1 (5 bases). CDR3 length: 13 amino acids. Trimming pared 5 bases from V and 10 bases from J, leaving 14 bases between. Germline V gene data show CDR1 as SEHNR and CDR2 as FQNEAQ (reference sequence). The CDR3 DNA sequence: TGTGCCAGCAGCCACCCCTCGGGACGAAAACTGTTTTTT. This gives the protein CASSHPSGRKLFF. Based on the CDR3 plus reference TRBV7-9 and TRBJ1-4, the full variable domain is DTGVSQNPRHKITKRGQNVTFRCDPISEHNRLYWYRQTLGQGPEFLTYFQNEAQLEKSRLLSDRFSAERPKGSFSTLEIQRTEQGDSAMYLCASSHPSGRKLFFGSGTQLSVL.

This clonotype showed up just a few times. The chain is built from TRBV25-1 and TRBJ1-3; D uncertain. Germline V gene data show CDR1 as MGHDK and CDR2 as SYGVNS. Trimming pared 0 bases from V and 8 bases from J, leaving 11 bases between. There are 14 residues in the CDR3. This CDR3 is CASSEYFLEDTIYF. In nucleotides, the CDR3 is TGTGCCAGCAGTGAATATTTCCTCGAAGACACCATATATTTT.

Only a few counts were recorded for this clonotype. The CDR3 loop is CASSPPGGSSYNEQFF. CDR3 DNA: TGTGCCAGCAGCCCCCCGGGAGGCAGCTCCTACAATGAGCAGTTCTTC. The chain employs TRBV7-9 and TRBJ2-1, with 7 positions matching TRBD2. The germline gives CDR1 SEHNR, CDR2 FQNEAQ (reference sequence). The CDR3 totals 16 residues. The V and J ends lost 5 bases and 0 bases, in that order; junction bases with no gene match: 7.

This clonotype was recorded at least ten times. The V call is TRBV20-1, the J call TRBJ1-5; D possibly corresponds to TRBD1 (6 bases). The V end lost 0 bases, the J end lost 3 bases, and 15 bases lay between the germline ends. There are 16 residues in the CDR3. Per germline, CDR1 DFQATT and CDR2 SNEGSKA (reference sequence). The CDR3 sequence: CSARDSRGGVNQPQHF. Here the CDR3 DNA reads TGCAGTGCTAGAGATAGCAGGGGAGGAGTCAATCAGCCCCAGCATTTT.

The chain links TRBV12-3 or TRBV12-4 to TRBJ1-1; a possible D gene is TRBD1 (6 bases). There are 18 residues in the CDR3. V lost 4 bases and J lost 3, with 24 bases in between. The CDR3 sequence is CASSSPFRGGAQDTEAFF. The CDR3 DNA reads TGTGCCAGCAGTTCCCCGTTCCGAGGGGGGGCGCAGGACACTGAAGCTTTCTTT.

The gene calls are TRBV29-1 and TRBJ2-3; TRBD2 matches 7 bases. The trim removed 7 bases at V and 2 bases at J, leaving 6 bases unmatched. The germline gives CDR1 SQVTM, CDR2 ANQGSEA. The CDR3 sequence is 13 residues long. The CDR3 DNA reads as TGCAGCGGGTCCGGGAGGTACACAGATACGCAGTATTTT. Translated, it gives CSGSGRYTDTQYF.

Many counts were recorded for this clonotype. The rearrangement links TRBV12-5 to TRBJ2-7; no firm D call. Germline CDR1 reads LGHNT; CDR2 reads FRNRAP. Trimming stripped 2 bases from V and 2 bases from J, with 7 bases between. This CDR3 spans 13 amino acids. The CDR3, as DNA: TGTGCTAGTGGTTTGTCGCAGGCCTACGAGCAGTACTTC. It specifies CASGLSQAYEQYF.

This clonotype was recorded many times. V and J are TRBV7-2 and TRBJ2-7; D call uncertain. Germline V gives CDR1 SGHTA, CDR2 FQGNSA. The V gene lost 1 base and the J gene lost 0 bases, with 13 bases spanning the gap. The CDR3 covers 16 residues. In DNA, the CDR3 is TGTGCCAGCAGCTTAGGCGGTGTCCCGAGCTCCTACGAGCAGTACTTC. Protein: CASSLGGVPSSYEQYF.

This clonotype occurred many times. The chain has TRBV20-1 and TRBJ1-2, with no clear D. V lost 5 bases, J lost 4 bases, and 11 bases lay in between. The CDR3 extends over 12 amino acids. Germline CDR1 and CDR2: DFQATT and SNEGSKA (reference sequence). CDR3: CSASTIPYGYTF. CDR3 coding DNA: TGCAGTGCTTCGACCATCCCCTATGGCTACACCTTC.

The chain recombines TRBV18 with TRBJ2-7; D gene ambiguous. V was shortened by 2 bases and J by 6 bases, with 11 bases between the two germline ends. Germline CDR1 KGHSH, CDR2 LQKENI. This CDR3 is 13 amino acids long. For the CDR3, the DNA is TGTGCCAGCTCACCAGTTCCGGGTGGCGAGCAGTACGTC. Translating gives CASSPVPGGEQYV.

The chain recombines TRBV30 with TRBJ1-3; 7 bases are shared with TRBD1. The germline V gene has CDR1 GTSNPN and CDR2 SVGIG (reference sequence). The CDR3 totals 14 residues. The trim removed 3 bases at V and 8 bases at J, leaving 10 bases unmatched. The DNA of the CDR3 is TGTGCCTGGAGCCTCCGAGGGGGCGCGTACACCATATATTTT. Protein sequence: CAWSLRGGAYTIYF.

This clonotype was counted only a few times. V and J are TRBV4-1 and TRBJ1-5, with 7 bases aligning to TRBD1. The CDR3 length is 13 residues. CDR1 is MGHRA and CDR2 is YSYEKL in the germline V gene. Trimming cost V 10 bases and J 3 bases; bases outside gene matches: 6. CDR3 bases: TGCGCCAACCTGGGACAGCTCAATCAGCCCCAGCATTTT. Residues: CANLGQLNQPQHF.

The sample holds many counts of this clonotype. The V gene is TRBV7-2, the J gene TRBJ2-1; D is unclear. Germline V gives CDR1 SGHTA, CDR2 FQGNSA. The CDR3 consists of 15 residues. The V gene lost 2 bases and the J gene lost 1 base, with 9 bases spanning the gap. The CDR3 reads CASSLTSTSYNEQFF. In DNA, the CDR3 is TGTGCCAGCAGCTTAACTTCAACTTCCTACAATGAGCAGTTCTTC.

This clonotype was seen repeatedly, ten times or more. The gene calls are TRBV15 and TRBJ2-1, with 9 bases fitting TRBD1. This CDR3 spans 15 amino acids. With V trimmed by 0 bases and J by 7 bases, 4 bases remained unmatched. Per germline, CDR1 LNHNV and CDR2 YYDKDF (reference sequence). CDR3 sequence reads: CATSREGQGPNEQFF. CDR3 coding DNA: TGTGCCACCAGCAGAGAAGGACAGGGGCCGAATGAGCAGTTCTTC.

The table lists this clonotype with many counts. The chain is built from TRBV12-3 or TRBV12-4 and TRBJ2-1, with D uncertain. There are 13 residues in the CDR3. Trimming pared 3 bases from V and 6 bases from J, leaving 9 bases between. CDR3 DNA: TGTGCCAGCAGTTTCGCCGTGAGCAATGAGCAGTTCTTC. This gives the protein CASSFAVSNEQFF.